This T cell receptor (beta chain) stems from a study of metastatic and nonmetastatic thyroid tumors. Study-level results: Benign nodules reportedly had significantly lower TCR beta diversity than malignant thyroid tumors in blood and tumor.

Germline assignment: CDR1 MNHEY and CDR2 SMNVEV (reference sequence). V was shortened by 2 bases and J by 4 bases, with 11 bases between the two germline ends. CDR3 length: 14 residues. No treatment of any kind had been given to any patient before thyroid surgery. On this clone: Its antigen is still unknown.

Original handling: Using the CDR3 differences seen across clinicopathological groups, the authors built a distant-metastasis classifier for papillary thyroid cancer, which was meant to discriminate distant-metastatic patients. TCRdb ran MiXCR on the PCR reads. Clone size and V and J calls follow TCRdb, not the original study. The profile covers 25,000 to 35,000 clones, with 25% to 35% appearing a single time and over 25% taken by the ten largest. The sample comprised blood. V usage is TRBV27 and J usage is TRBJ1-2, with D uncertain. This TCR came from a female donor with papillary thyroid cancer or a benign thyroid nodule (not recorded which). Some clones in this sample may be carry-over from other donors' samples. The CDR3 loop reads CASSLQPSTYGYTF. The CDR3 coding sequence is TGTGCCAGCAGTTTACAGCCTTCTACCTATGGCTACACCTTC.